This T cell receptor beta chain appears in the sequencing data of a study of T cell repertoires in cytomegalovirus infection. Overall study: The authors relied on CMV epitopes, both recently identified HLA-C-restricted and well-studied HLA-B-restricted. Both CMV infection and a matching HLA type were indicated by public TCR beta signatures.

One entry per CDR3 protein results from TCRdb running MiXCR on the reads. The repertoire holds about 770,000 distinct CDR3 sequences, with 25% to 30% as singletons. The CDR3 is 12 amino acids. V lost 2 bases, J lost 4 bases, and 5 bases lay in between. Germline CDR1 and CDR2: SEHNR and FQNEAQ (reference sequence). The study, taken as a whole, reports: In two of eight donors, the top clonotype was HLA-C-restricted CMV-specific. CMV carriers with the relevant HLA were identified by cumulative public TCR beta family frequency.

This clonotype was counted many times. The antigen is undetermined. This TCR was recovered from a human donor in good health (CMV status not recorded). Some clones in this sample may be carry-over from other donors' samples. V and J are TRBV7-9 and TRBJ1-1; no firm D call. The specimen was cultured CD8+ T cells from PBMCs, collected from culture after CMV antigen stimulation. The CDR3 bases are TGTGCCAGCAGCTTAATTTCCACTGAAGCTTTCTTT. Amino acid sequence: CASSLISTEAFF. The full variable domain, rest sourced from reference TRBV7-9 and TRBJ1-1, is DTGVSQNPRHKITKRGQNVTFRCDPISEHNRLYWYRQTLGQGPEFLTYFQNEAQLEKSRLLSDRFSAERPKGSFSTLEIQRTEQGDSAMYLCASSLISTEAFFGQGTRLTVV.